A selection of T cell receptor beta chains follows, all from one sample in a study of T cell changes during pregnancy in multiple sclerosis. Profiled with immunoSEQ multiplex PCR; TCRdb holds only in-frame clones, not every one. The data show roughly 64,000 clones, roughly 87% seen once. The sample here was peripheral blood, taken in the third trimester of pregnancy. These receptors all stem from a female donor in good health, enrolled as a control in a pregnancy study. Both conserved end residues are part of each CDR3. Fields, in order: J gene, V gene, CDR3 length, CDR3 protein.

TRBJ2-1 TRBV6-1 13 CASSEVHQREQFF
TRBJ2-5 TRBV2 15 CASSVGLAGRETQYF
TRBJ2-7 TRBV2 15 CASSDQSGGAVEQYF
TRBJ2-5 TRBV21-1 15 CASSKEGPLQETQYF
TRBJ2-1 TRBV11-2 15 CASSLGGDRGNEQFF
TRBJ1-1 TRBV11-2 15 CASSLTPDRVEEAFF
TRBJ2-7 TRBV5-6 14 CASSQTSGRDEQYF
TRBJ2-7 TRBV30 17 CAWSAPIAGKSSYEQYF
TRBJ2-6 TRBV4-1 16 CASSQDEGVRANVLTF
TRBJ1-6 TRBV5-1 14 CASSLGQGDSPLHF
TRBJ2-5 TRBV18 15 CASSQETGDIQTQYF
TRBJ1-6 TRBV2 15 CASSEGTGIVSPLHF
TRBJ2-7 TRBV30 12 CAWLRGGYEQYF
TRBJ1-4 TRBV7-8 17 CASSLGVGTGVDEKLFF
TRBJ2-3 TRBV7-2 17 CASSSGLAGGSTDTQYF
TRBJ2-7 TRBV5-6 12 CASSWASGGQYF
TRBJ2-2 TRBV6-5 14 CASIPTTGYKELFF
TRBJ2-5 TRBV27 13 CASSPGRGETQYF
TRBJ1-1 TRBV6-4 13 CASSEQSNTEAFF
TRBJ2-7 TRBV5-4 14 CASSHGDSRYEQYF
TRBJ1-4 TRBV9 15 CASSLPGGGYEKLFF
TRBJ2-1 TRBV27 13 CASSYDRGYEQFF
TRBJ2-2 TRBV19 16 CASSTGLAGDGGELFF
TRBJ1-5 TRBV6-1 15 CASHALGGAGQPQHF
TRBJ1-5 TRBV21-1 13 CAANQGGGQPQHF
TRBJ2-5 TRBV2 12 CASYRVQETQYF
TRBJ1-1 TRBV27 12 CASKTAGTEAFF
TRBJ1-5 TRBV5-5 16 CASSFDGRGTNQPQHF
TRBJ1-2 TRBV4-3 14 CASSQGTGPYGYTF